This T cell receptor (beta chain) was obtained from a study of cytomegalovirus exposure and HLA in healthy donors. Primers: 60 Vbeta forward and 13 Jbeta reverse. Clones were read by immunoSEQ multiplex PCR, and TCRdb kept only the in-frame ones, dropping some. The sample carries about 160,000 clones, 80% recorded once. CDR1 MDHEN and CDR2 SYDVKM come from the germline V gene. V lost 8 bases and J 6 bases, leaving 23 bases between the germline ends. CDR3 size: 17 residues. Sequencing was performed on PBMCs. The chain recombines TRBV28 with TRBJ1-6; tentatively, D is TRBD1 (6 bases). This receptor was identified in a man aged 25-40 years in good health and CMV-seronegative. The CDR3 loop reads CASRRAPGVGFNSPLHF. For the CDR3, the DNA is TGTGCCAGCCGCCGGGCCCCAGGGGTGGGGTTTAATTCACCCCTCCACTTT.